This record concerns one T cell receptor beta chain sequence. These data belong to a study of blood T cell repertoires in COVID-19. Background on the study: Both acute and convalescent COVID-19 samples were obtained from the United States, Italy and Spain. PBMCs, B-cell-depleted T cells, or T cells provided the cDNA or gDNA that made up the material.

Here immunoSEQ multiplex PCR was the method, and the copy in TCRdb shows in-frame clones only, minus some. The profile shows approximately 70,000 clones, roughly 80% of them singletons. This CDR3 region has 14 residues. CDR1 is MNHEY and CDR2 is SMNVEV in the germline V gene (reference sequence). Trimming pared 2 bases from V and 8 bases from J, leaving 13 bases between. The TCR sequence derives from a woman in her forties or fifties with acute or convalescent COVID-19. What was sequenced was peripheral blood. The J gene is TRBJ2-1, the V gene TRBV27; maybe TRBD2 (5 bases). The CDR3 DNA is TGTGCCAGCAGTTTAAAGCGGTCTGGCGATGAGCAGTTCTTC. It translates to CASSLKRSGDEQFF.